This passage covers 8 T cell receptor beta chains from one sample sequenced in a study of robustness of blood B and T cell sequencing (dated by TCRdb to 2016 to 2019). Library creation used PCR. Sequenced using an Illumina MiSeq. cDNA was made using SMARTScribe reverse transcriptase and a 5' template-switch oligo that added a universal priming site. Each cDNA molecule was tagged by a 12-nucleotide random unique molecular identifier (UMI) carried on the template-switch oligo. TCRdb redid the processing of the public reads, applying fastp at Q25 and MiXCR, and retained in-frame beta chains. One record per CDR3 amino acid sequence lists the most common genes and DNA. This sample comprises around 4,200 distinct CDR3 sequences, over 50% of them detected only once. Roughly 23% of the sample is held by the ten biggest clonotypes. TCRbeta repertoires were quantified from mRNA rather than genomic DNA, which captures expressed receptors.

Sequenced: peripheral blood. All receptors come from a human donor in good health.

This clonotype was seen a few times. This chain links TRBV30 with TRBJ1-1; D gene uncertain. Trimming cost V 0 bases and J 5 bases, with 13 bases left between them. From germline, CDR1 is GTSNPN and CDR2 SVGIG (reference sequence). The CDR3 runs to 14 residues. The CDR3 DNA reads TGTGCCTGGAGTGTAGGGTTGGGTGTAACTGAAGCTTTCTTT. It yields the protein CAWSVGLGVTEAFF.

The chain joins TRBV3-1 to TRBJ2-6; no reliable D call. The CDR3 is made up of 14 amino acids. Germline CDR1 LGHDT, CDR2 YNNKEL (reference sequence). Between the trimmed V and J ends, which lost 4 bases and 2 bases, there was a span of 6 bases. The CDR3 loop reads CASSLLAGANVLTF. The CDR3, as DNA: TGTGCCAGCAGCCTCCTGGCTGGGGCCAACGTCCTGACTTTC.

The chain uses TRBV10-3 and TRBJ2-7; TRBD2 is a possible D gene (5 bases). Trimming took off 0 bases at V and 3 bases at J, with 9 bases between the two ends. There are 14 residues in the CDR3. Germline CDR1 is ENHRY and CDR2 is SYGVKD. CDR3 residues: CAISESGNRYEQYF. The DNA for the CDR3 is TGTGCCATCAGTGAGTCCGGGAACCGCTACGAGCAGTACTTC.

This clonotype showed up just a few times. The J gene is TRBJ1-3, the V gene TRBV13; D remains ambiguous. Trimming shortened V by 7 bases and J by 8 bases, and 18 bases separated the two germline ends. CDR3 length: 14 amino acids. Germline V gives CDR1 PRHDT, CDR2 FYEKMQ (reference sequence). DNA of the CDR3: TGTGCCAGCACCCTCCGAGACACCCGGGACACCATATATTTT. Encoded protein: CASTLRDTRDTIYF.

CDR3 amino acids: CASSLVSPARNSPLHF. DNA for the CDR3: TGCGCCAGCAGCTTGGTGTCACCTGCAAGAAATTCACCCCTCCACTTT. V usage is TRBV5-1 and J usage is TRBJ1-6; D unclear. The CDR3 is 16 amino acids. Germline V gene lookup returns CDR1 SGHRS and CDR2 YFSETQ. Trimming pared 0 bases from V and 7 bases from J, leaving 14 bases between.

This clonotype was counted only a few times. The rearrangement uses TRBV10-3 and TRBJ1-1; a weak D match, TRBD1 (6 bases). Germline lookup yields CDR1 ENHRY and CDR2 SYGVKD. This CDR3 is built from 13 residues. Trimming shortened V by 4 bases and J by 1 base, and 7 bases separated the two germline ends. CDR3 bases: TGTGCCATCAGTGTAGGGGGGAACACTGAAGCTTTCTTT. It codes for CAISVGGNTEAFF.

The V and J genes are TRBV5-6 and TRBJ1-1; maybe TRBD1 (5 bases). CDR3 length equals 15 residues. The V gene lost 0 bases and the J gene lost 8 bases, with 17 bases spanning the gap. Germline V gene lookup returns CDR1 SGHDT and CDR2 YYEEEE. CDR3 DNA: TGTGCCAGCAGCTTGGACACGGGGGGGAGTGAGGAAGCTTTCTTT. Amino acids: CASSLDTGGSEEAFF.

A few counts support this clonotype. The CDR3, as DNA: TGTGCCATCCGCAGCGGATCTAGCACAGATACGCAGTATTTT. Protein product: CAIRSGSSTDTQYF. This sequence joins TRBV10-3 and TRBJ2-3, with D possibly TRBD2 on 5 matching bases. Germline V gene sequence: CDR1 ENHRY, CDR2 SYGVKD. V lost 8 bases and J lost 0, with 12 bases in between. The CDR3 consists of 14 residues.